The 20 T cell receptor beta chains in this list originate from one sample, sequenced in a study of T cells expressing NK-cell markers. TCRdb reprocessed the 5' RACE reads; each CDR3 protein has one entry and no DNA is given. The listing records around 100,000 distinct CDR3 sequences. The specimen was blood T cells: a sorted CD56 or NKG2C T cell subset, CD4+ or CD8+ T cells, or bulk PBMC T cells (not recorded which). The source of these receptors is a woman aged 18-69 years in good health.

The chain uses TRBV12-3 or TRBV12-4 and TRBJ2-1; the D gene TCRdb calls, TRBD2, cannot be checked with no DNA. The CDR3 runs 16 residues. The CDR3 reads CASSPYIAGGSNEQFF.

J is TRBJ2-7 and V is TRBV7-9. Germline V CDR1 and CDR2: SEHNR, FQNEAQ (reference sequence). The CDR3 has 12 residues. Here the CDR3 reads CASSLAEYEQYF.

The rearrangement joins TRBV29-1 to TRBJ2-3; lacking DNA, the TRBD2 call made by TCRdb goes unchecked. The CDR3 consists of 13 residues. Germline values: CDR1 SQVTM, CDR2 ANQGSEA. This chain's CDR3 is CSVVAGGMNTQYF.

CDR3 loop: CAIREGPSQGQPQHF. This chain joins TRBV10-3 and TRBJ1-5; as DNA is missing, the TRBD1 call by TCRdb cannot be tested. The CDR3 is made up of 15 amino acids. Per germline, CDR1 ENHRY and CDR2 SYGVKD.

The V call is TRBV7-8, the J call TRBJ2-2. Germline CDR1 and CDR2: SGHVS and FQNEAQ. The CDR3 loop spans 14 amino acids. The CDR3 loop is CASSLVSRTGELFF.

The rearrangement uses TRBV19 and TRBJ1-1; TCRdb names TRBD1, which stays unverified in the absence of DNA. The CDR3 length is 12 residues. Germline assignment: CDR1 LNHDA and CDR2 SQIVND (reference sequence). The CDR3 sequence: CASRPGETEAFF.

V is TRBV7-9 and J is TRBJ1-1. Looked up from germline, CDR1 is SEHNR and CDR2 is FQNEAQ (reference sequence). The CDR3 has 14 amino acids. The CDR3 reads CASSSDGTNTEAFF.

V is TRBV16 and J is TRBJ2-7; the D call from TCRdb, TRBD1, cannot be confirmed without DNA. This CDR3 spans 14 amino acids. CDR1 is KGHSY, CDR2 FQNENV, per germline. CDR3: CASSQADRVDEQYF.

V is TRBV29-1 and J is TRBJ2-1; as DNA is missing, the TRBD1 call by TCRdb cannot be tested. Germline assignment: CDR1 SQVTM and CDR2 ANQGSEA. This CDR3 contains 15 residues. CDR3 sequence: CSVELADFPGNEQFF.

This sequence joins TRBV20-1 and TRBJ2-2; the D call of TRBD1 rests on TCRdb alone, since no DNA is present to check it. This CDR3 is built from 14 residues. In germline, CDR1 is DFQATT, CDR2 SNEGSKA (reference sequence). CDR3 residues: CSAAGQGLTGELFF.

This chain connects TRBV29-1 to TRBJ1-1; TCRdb indicates TRBD1, and absent DNA this call remains unverified. The CDR3 totals 13 residues. Per the germline V gene, CDR1 is SQVTM and CDR2 is ANQGSEA. CDR3 region: CSVSTGTNTEAFF.

CDR3 residues: CASSLPPQGQGRDTQYF. The J gene is TRBJ2-3, the V gene TRBV12-3 or TRBV12-4; as DNA is missing, the TRBD1 call by TCRdb cannot be tested. There are 17 residues in the CDR3.

The chain has TRBV7-3 and TRBJ2-4; TCRdb selects TRBD1, and the lack of DNA leaves this call unchecked. Germline loops: CDR1 SGHTA, CDR2 FQGTGA. The CDR3 covers 16 residues. CDR3 region: CASSRRTGAAKNIQYF.

The gene calls are TRBV11-2 and TRBJ1-2; checking the TCRdb D call of TRBD1 is not possible without DNA. The CDR3 covers 14 residues. Germline V lookup: CDR1 SGHAT, CDR2 FQNNGV. Here the CDR3 reads CASSFGQGDYGYTF.

The chain uses TRBV5-4 and TRBJ1-4; lacking DNA, the TRBD1 call made by TCRdb goes unchecked. Germline values: CDR1 SGHNT, CDR2 YYREEE (reference sequence). This CDR3 is 13 amino acids long. Here the CDR3 reads CASSLETAEKLFF. Variable domain in full (rest from reference TRBV5-4 and TRBJ1-4): ETGVTQSPTHLIKTRGQQVTLRCSSQSGHNTVSWYQQALGQGPQFIFQYYREEENGRGNFPPRFSGLQFPNYSSELNVNALELDDSALYLCASSLETAEKLFFGSGTQLSVL.

V and J are TRBV27 and TRBJ2-4; the D call of TRBD1 rests on TCRdb alone, since no DNA is present to check it. Germline V gives CDR1 MNHEY, CDR2 SMNVEV (reference sequence). This CDR3 contains 16 residues. The CDR3 reads CASSFSDRGGENIQYF.

The chain has TRBV12-3 or TRBV12-4 and TRBJ2-2. The CDR3 totals 15 residues. CDR3 amino acids: CASSFATPNTGELFF.

This chain links TRBV13 with TRBJ2-4; checking the TCRdb D call of TRBD1 is not possible without DNA. The germline CDR1 and CDR2 sequences are PRHDT and FYEKMQ (reference sequence). This CDR3 is 14 amino acids long. The CDR3 spells CASSPPYGENIQYF. The complete variable domain, with remaining parts taken from reference TRBV13 and TRBJ2-4, reads AAGVIQSPRHLIKEKRETATLKCYPIPRHDTVYWYQQGPGQDPQFLISFYEKMQSDKGSIPDRFSAQQFSDYHSELNMSSLELGDSALYFCASSPPYGENIQYFGAGTRLSVL.

This chain uses TRBV6-4 with TRBJ2-3; TCRdb's assignment of TRBD2 cannot be checked, as there is no DNA. Germline CDR1 and CDR2: MRHNA and SNTAGT. The length of the CDR3 is 15 residues. The CDR3 is CASSETSGATDTQYF.

The chain joins TRBV27 to TRBJ2-1; TCRdb reports TRBD1, a call that lacks DNA to check it against. Germline assignment: CDR1 MNHEY and CDR2 SMNVEV (reference sequence). The CDR3 consists of 15 residues. CDR3 loop: CASSPGRKAYNEQFF.